Sequencing of this T cell receptor (beta chain) was carried out in a study of T cells after yellow fever vaccination (dated by TCRdb to about 2019). About the study as a whole: Libraries from fractions with low cell numbers were prepared with the SMART-Seq v4 Ultra Low Input RNA kit. To follow T-cell clones before and after both primary and booster YFV17D yellow fever vaccination, bulk TCR alpha and beta repertoires underwent longitudinal sequencing. Blood was collected at multiple timepoints before and after primary and secondary immunization, and bulk PBMC replicates and cell subsets were isolated. Two healthy male donors, one aged 18 to 30 and one aged 30 to 39 years, were included in the cohort. Overall study results and their limits: A small share of clonotypes was detected in both CD4 and CD8 compartments, with the overlap likely arising from convergent recombination. After the booster, most clones that had expanded after primary vaccination were detected again (around 95% of CD4 and about 88% of CD8), suggesting broad maintenance of memory. The secondary T-cell response was found to be weaker but faster than the primary response, with a peak reached on day 5 rather than on day 15. Only a couple of donors were included in the study, so the extent to which the findings can be generalized is limited. FACS-sorted repertoires could contain abundant contaminating clonotypes from the bulk population, so computational filtering was required.

TCR cDNA was synthesized by 5'RACE template switching, which introduced a universal primer site and unique molecular identifiers. Priming of cDNA synthesis was performed from both the TCR alpha and TCR beta constant segments. Two PCR steps were used to amplify libraries, with sample barcodes and sequencing adapters being added in the second step. Libraries were sequenced on Illumina HiSeq 2500 (2x100 bp) or NovaSeq (2x150 bp). The authors' pipeline ran thus. MIGEC was used to demultiplex reads and collapse the reads into UMI consensus sequences, and MiXCR was used for V(D)J alignment. Using edgeR on replicate PBMC samples, clonotypes were called vaccine-responding if FDR was below 0.01 and the log2 fold change was above 5 up to day 15. CD4 or CD8 identity was assigned to each bulk clonotype according to whether the clonotype was present at higher abundance in the sequenced CD4 repertoire or the sequenced CD8 repertoire. In-frame beta chains were kept once TCRdb had trimmed the public reads at Q25 with fastp and called clones with MiXCR. Under each unique CDR3 protein, matching rows form one entry showing the most common genes and DNA. The V and J calls and clone size come from TCRdb's table, not from the authors' own analysis. Here the sample has a few hundred thousand distinct CDR3 sequences; roughly 21% occur a single time. The ten largest clonotypes hold roughly an eighth of the sample.

Compared with germline, V lacks 2 bases and J lacks 8 bases; bases without a gene match: 4. Looking up the germline V gene (reference sequence) yields CDR1 GTSNPN and CDR2 SVGIG. From the cysteine through the phenylalanine, the CDR3 covers 12 amino acids. The read is trimmed to its CDR3 DNA, 36 bases read in frame from base 1. With respect to this clonotype: Its antigen remains unidentified. It has no much larger one-base neighbor in the sample; base qualities were not kept.

The treatment or condition label, as the study defines it: live attenuated yellow fever vaccine strain. At each blood-draw timepoint, two biological replicates of bulk PBMCs were collected. A standard Ficoll-Paque protocol was used to isolate PBMCs from peripheral blood. TriZol was used to extract RNA from bulk PBMCs, from CD4 and CD8 fractions, and from dextramer-positive and dextramer-negative fractions. The receptor was derived from a man aged 25 to 40 who received the YFV17D yellow fever vaccine. The specimen was PBMCs, collected 15 days after the yellow fever booster vaccination. The chain is made from TRBV30 and TRBJ1-2; 8 bases in the junction line up with TRBD1. The CDR3 protein: CAWSSPGGGYTF. The DNA sequence reads TGTGCCTGGAGTTCGCCAGGGGGCGGCTACACCTTC.